The 14 T cell receptor beta chains reported below all come from one sample, sequenced in a study of cytomegalovirus exposure and HLA in healthy donors. In the PCR, 60 Vbeta and 13 Jbeta primers were used. TCRdb's table, derived via immunoSEQ multiplex PCR, lists solely in-frame clones and lacks some. The data show 55,000 to 80,000 clones, 75% seen once. Sequencing was done on a sample of PBMCs. Receptors originate from a woman younger than 45 in good health and CMV-seropositive.

The CDR3 loop reads CASSSLGSREQFF. Here the CDR3 DNA reads TGTGCCAGCAGCTCGCTGGGGAGCAGGGAGCAGTTCTTC. The chain couples TRBV7-3 to TRBJ2-1; weak D call: TRBD2 (5 bases). V lost 4 bases to trimming and J lost 10 bases, with 14 bases between them. The CDR3 is made up of 13 amino acids. The germline V gene has CDR1 SGHTA and CDR2 FQGTGA. The variable domain in full, with the rest retrieved from reference TRBV7-3 and TRBJ2-1, is GAGVSQTPSNKVTEKGKYVELRCDPISGHTALYWYRQSLGQGPEFLIYFQGTGAADDSGLPNDRFFAVRPEGSVSTLKIQRTERGDSAVYLCASSSLGSREQFFGPGTRLTVL.

In DNA form, the CDR3 reads TGCGCCAGCAGCTTAGCACCGGGACAGGGGGCGAATGGCTACACCTTC. As protein: CASSLAPGQGANGYTF. The chain uses TRBV5-1 and TRBJ1-2, with 12 bases identical to TRBD1. The germline V gene has CDR1 SGHRS and CDR2 YFSETQ. The V gene end was trimmed by 2 bases and the J gene end by 6 bases; junction bases not matched to a gene: 8. The CDR3 has 16 amino acids.

The rearrangement links TRBV7-3 to TRBJ2-7, with 8 bases that match TRBD1. CDR1 is SGHTA, CDR2 FQGTGA, per germline. The V gene end was trimmed by 5 bases and the J gene end by 5 bases; junction bases not matched to a gene: 11. The CDR3 runs 15 residues. CDR3 nucleotide sequence: TGTGCCAGCAGCCGAGGTGGACAGGGCATCAACGAGCAGTACTTC. Translation gives CASSRGGQGINEQYF. Filled out from reference TRBV7-3 and TRBJ2-7, the complete variable domain reads GAGVSQTPSNKVTEKGKYVELRCDPISGHTALYWYRQSLGQGPEFLIYFQGTGAADDSGLPNDRFFAVRPEGSVSTLKIQRTERGDSAVYLCASSRGGQGINEQYFGPGTRLTVT.

This sequence joins TRBV10-3 and TRBJ1-2; no definite D call. Germline lookup yields CDR1 ENHRY and CDR2 SYGVKD. Trimming removed 7 bases at V and 3 bases at J, with 9 bases between. The CDR3 extends over 12 amino acids. DNA for the CDR3: TGTGCCATCAACGACGGAGACTATGGCTACACCTTC. Protein product: CAINDGDYGYTF.

This clone was seen a handful of times. This rearrangement joins TRBV2 to TRBJ2-2; D is perhaps TRBD2 (6 bases). CDR1 is SNHLY and CDR2 is FYNNEI in the germline V gene. The CDR3 has 17 amino acids. Trimming left V 7 bases short and J 4 bases short, with 22 bases between. The CDR3 coding sequence is TGTGCCAGCATGAGAGGACTAACCCTTTCCCGCACCGGGGAGCTGTTTTTT. Amino acids: CASMRGLTLSRTGELFF. The variable domain in full, with the rest retrieved from reference TRBV2 and TRBJ2-2, is EPEVTQTPSHQVTQMGQEVILRCVPISNHLYFYWYRQILGQKVEFLVSFYNNEISEKSEIFDDQFSVERPDGSNFTLKIRSTKLEDSAMYFCASMRGLTLSRTGELFFGEGSRLTVL.

This clone has just one count. This chain links TRBV6-5 with TRBJ1-5; TRBD1 is a possible D gene (6 bases). V lost 7 bases and J lost 4, with 11 bases in between. The CDR3 is made up of 13 amino acids. Per germline, CDR1 MNHEY and CDR2 SVGAGI. As DNA, the CDR3 is TGTGCCAGCAAGGGGGGGGGAAATCAGCCCCAGCATTTT. Protein product: CASKGGGNQPQHF.

The chain links TRBV9 to TRBJ2-1, with 9 bases fitting TRBD2. The CDR3 is 16 residues long. J gave up 7 bases and V 0 bases, and 8 bases lay outside the gene matches. Germline CDR1 SGDLS, CDR2 YYNGEE. For the CDR3, the DNA is TGTGCCAGCAGCGTAGGGATTAGCGGGAGTGGTAATGAGCAGTTCTTC. Protein: CASSVGISGSGNEQFF.

The table lists this clone with a count of one. The chain employs TRBV7-6 and TRBJ2-1; 7 bases are a match to TRBD2. V was pared by 3 bases and J by 8 bases, with 4 bases of the junction left unmatched. The CDR3 runs to 13 residues. CDR1 and CDR2 (germline): SGHVS, FNYEAQ. This CDR3 is CASSLGGSHEQFF. In DNA form, the CDR3 reads TGTGCCAGCAGCTTGGGCGGGAGCCATGAGCAGTTCTTC.

V usage is TRBV30 and J usage is TRBJ2-3, with 7 bases matching TRBD2. Germline loops: CDR1 GTSNPN, CDR2 SVGIG (reference sequence). The CDR3 is 14 amino acids. Trimming removed 3 bases from V and 1 base from J; junction bases left unmatched: 4. The CDR3 sequence is CAWRKTSGTDTQYF. DNA of the CDR3: TGTGCCTGGAGAAAAACTAGCGGCACAGATACGCAGTATTTT.

The J gene is TRBJ1-2, the V gene TRBV25-1, with 9 positions matching TRBD1. The CDR3 sequence is 16 residues long. Germline trimming cut 5 bases from V and 3 bases from J; bases unmatched to any gene: 10. The germline V gene encodes CDR1 MGHDK and CDR2 SYGVNS. This chain's CDR3 is CASSPWTGVGDYGYTF. The DNA for the CDR3 is TGTGCCAGCAGTCCCTGGACAGGGGTAGGTGACTATGGCTACACCTTC.

This chain uses TRBV7-2 with TRBJ2-7; tentatively, D is TRBD2 (6 bases). This CDR3 has 15 amino acids. CDR1 SGHTA and CDR2 FQGNSA come from the germline V gene. V was shortened by 2 bases and J by 2 bases, with 13 bases between the two germline ends. The DNA of the CDR3 is TGTGCCAGCAGCTTACCCGGGAGTAACACCTACGAGCAGTACTTC. This gives the protein CASSLPGSNTYEQYF.

The rearrangement uses TRBV28 and TRBJ1-5; tentatively, D is TRBD1 (5 bases). The CDR3 is 15 residues long. Trimming took 5 bases from V and 7 from J, leaving 18 bases between them. The germline V gene encodes CDR1 MDHEN and CDR2 SYDVKM. CDR3 bases: TGTGCCAGCAGTCCGAGTGGGGGGAGCGGGCAGCCCCAGCATTTT. It specifies CASSPSGGSGQPQHF.

The V gene is TRBV29-1, the J gene TRBJ2-5; TRBD1 might be the D (6 bases). Germline V gene data show CDR1 as SQVTM and CDR2 as ANQGSEA. The CDR3 contains 14 residues. V shed 4 bases and J shed 5 bases, with 17 bases lying between them. This chain's CDR3 is CSVVRSGAGETQYF. The CDR3 region has the DNA TGCAGCGTTGTCCGGTCAGGGGCAGGGGAGACCCAGTACTTC.

The chain joins TRBV7-3 to TRBJ2-2; D not certain. Trimming removed 5 bases from V and 4 bases from J, with 8 bases in between. The germline gives CDR1 SGHTA, CDR2 FQGTGA. The CDR3 is 13 amino acids. The CDR3 loop reads CASSPQFTGELFF. For the CDR3, the DNA is TGTGCCAGCAGCCCCCAGTTCACCGGGGAGCTGTTTTTT.